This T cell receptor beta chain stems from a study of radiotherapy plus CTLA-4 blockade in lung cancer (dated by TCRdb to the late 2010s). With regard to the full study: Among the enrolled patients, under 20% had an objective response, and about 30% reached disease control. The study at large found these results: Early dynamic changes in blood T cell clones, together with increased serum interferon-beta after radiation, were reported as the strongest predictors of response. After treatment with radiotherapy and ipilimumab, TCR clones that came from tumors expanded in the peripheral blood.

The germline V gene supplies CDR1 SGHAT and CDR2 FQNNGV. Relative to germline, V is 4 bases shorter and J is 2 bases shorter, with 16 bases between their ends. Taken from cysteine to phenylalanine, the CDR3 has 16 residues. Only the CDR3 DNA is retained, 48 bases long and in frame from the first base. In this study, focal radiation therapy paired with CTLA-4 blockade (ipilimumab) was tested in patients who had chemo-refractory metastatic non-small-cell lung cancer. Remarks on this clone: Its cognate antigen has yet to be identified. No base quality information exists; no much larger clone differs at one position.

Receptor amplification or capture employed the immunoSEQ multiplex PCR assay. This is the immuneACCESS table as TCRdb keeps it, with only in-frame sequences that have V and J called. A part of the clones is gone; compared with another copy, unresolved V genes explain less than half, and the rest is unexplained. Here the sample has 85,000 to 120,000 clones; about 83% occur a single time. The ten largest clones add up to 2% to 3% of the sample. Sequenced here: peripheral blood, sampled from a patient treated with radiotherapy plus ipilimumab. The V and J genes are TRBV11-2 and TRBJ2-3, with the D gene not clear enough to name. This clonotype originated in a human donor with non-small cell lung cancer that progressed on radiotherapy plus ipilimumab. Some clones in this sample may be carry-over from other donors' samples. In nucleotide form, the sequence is TGTGCCAGCAGCTCCCCGCTCCATAAACCCACAGATACGCAGTATTTT. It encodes CASSSPLHKPTDTQYF.